A selection of T cell receptor beta chains follows, all from one sample in a study of blood T cell repertoires in COVID-19. Method: immunoSEQ multiplex PCR; TCRdb's copy keeps in-frame clones and lacks some. The data contain 200,000 to 300,000 clones, approximately 89% of them singletons. Specimen: PBMCs or T cells enriched from blood (not recorded which). The receptors here all came from a woman between 18 and 30 years old who had recovered from COVID-19. CDR3s leave out the opening cysteine and the closing phenylalanine or tryptophan.

v_call: TRBV5-5
j_call: TRBJ1-4
cdr3_aa: ASSHRTTNEKLF

v_call: TRBV7-8
j_call: TRBJ2-1
cdr3_aa: ASSIGQGSYNEQF

v_call: TRBV2
j_call: TRBJ1-6
cdr3_aa: ASDYGKAPLH

v_call: TRBV30
j_call: TRBJ2-3
cdr3_aa: ACRTRASTDTQY

v_call: TRBV27
j_call: TRBJ2-3
cdr3_aa: ASSFSPSTDTQY

v_call: TRBV28
j_call: TRBJ1-1
cdr3_aa: ASSRGGAGNTEAF

v_call: TRBV4-1
j_call: TRBJ2-1
cdr3_aa: ASSQGGGRQF

v_call: TRBV19
j_call: TRBJ1-1
cdr3_aa: ASRGQGVTEAF

v_call: TRBV27
j_call: TRBJ2-1
cdr3_aa: ASSLRLAGNEQF

v_call: TRBV6-5
j_call: TRBJ1-5
cdr3_aa: STRGAAEGQPQH

v_call: TRBV6-5
j_call: TRBJ1-6
cdr3_aa: ASSYGGGSDSPLH

v_call: TRBV7-3
j_call: TRBJ1-2
cdr3_aa: ASSLPGGLYCGYT

v_call: TRBV6-2/TRBV6-3
j_call: TRBJ2-5
cdr3_aa: ASSYGSQVTQY

v_call: TRBV19
j_call: TRBJ1-1
cdr3_aa: ASTRGNPSGWTEAF

v_call: TRBV27
j_call: TRBJ1-5
cdr3_aa: ASRRTPFRDQPQH

v_call: TRBV11-2
j_call: TRBJ2-3
cdr3_aa: ASSLALAGDTQY

v_call: TRBV5-1
j_call: TRBJ1-4
cdr3_aa: ASSVPVGPTNEKLF

v_call: TRBV5-1
j_call: TRBJ2-7
cdr3_aa: ASSLGLAGVVQY

v_call: TRBV11-3
j_call: TRBJ2-2
cdr3_aa: ASSPGGPNTGELF

v_call: TRBV2
j_call: TRBJ1-1
cdr3_aa: ASRSGDWTEAF

v_call: TRBV4-3
j_call: TRBJ1-1
cdr3_aa: ASSLTTGSTEAF

v_call: TRBV29-1
j_call: TRBJ2-1
cdr3_aa: SVGPGTGPF

v_call: TRBV30
j_call: TRBJ2-1
cdr3_aa: AWRLLAGGEDEQF

v_call: TRBV7-9
j_call: TRBJ2-7
cdr3_aa: ASSPEDRYEQY

v_call: TRBV6-5
j_call: TRBJ2-1
cdr3_aa: ASSYAGTSGEGEQF

v_call: TRBV7-8
j_call: TRBJ2-1
cdr3_aa: ASSFAGLAGVGIYNEQF

v_call: TRBV4-2
j_call: TRBJ2-2
cdr3_aa: ASSQGPAGGASTGELF

v_call: TRBV7-9
j_call: TRBJ2-5
cdr3_aa: ASSLVVGGRETQY

v_call: TRBV3-1/TRBV3-2
j_call: TRBJ2-7
cdr3_aa: ASSQAWQGTYEQY

v_call: TRBV19
j_call: TRBJ1-3
cdr3_aa: ASSAGDSGNTIY

v_call: TRBV27
j_call: TRBJ2-2
cdr3_aa: ASGVAGNTGELF

v_call: TRBV28
j_call: TRBJ2-7
cdr3_aa: ASTTVANYEQY

v_call: TRBV19
j_call: TRBJ2-1
cdr3_aa: ASSIINNEQF

v_call: TRBV9
j_call: TRBJ1-2
cdr3_aa: ASSLGQGRGYGYT

v_call: TRBV7-8
j_call: TRBJ1-1
cdr3_aa: ASSLIAGNTEAF

v_call: TRBV9
j_call: TRBJ1-4
cdr3_aa: ASSPRGSPNEKLF

v_call: TRBV28
j_call: TRBJ1-2
cdr3_aa: ASHKYNYQNYGYT

v_call: TRBV28
j_call: TRBJ2-1
cdr3_aa: ASSFPPGSGSHNEQF

v_call: TRBV7-3
j_call: TRBJ1-3
cdr3_aa: ASSPLGGTRARGNTIY

v_call: TRBV15
j_call: TRBJ1-4
cdr3_aa: ATSSRGGGREKLF

v_call: TRBV6-1
j_call: TRBJ1-5
cdr3_aa: ASSEVRGRQPQH

v_call: TRBV6-5
j_call: TRBJ1-6
cdr3_aa: ASSKTGDSPLH

v_call: TRBV14
j_call: TRBJ2-1
cdr3_aa: ASSQEQREGLDEQF

v_call: TRBV19
j_call: TRBJ1-5
cdr3_aa: ASSMSLDSNQPQH

v_call: TRBV7-9
j_call: TRBJ2-3
cdr3_aa: ASREGTRADTQY

v_call: TRBV7-6
j_call: TRBJ2-7
cdr3_aa: ASSLTAGVSYEQY

v_call: TRBV3-1/TRBV3-2
j_call: TRBJ2-1
cdr3_aa: ASSLDPSSYNEQF